The 25 T cell receptor beta chains given below trace back to one sample, sequenced in a study of CD8+ T cells in alopecia areata. Treatment given: oral pan-JAK inhibitor, 5-10 mg twice daily. RNA extraction and reverse transcription yielded cDNA as sequencing template. Some clones are missing from TCRdb's copy, which holds only in-frame ones; the method was immunoSEQ multiplex PCR. Seen here are fewer than 250,000 clones, about 64% observed once, and the top ten hold 4.2%. This specimen consisted of CD4+ T cells sorted from blood, obtained at week 4, from a patient treated with tofacitinib. All receptors derive from a human donor with alopecia areata.

V and J are TRBV2 and TRBJ2-7; no clear D gene. Trimming left V 4 bases short and J 2 bases short, with 6 bases between. This CDR3 is 12 amino acids long. Germline assignment: CDR1 SNHLY and CDR2 FYNNEI. DNA for the CDR3: TGTGCCAGCAGTGTGCTCCCCTACGAGCAGTACTTC. Its protein is CASSVLPYEQYF.

The rearrangement links TRBV7-9 to TRBJ2-7, with 8 bases matching TRBD1. Germline lookup yields CDR1 SEHNR and CDR2 FQNEAQ (reference sequence). This CDR3 contains 15 residues. Germline trimming cut 4 bases from V and 5 bases from J; bases unmatched to any gene: 10. The CDR3 protein is CASSWGDRPWDEQYF. CDR3 sequence (DNA): TGTGCCAGCAGCTGGGGGGACAGGCCCTGGGACGAGCAGTACTTC.

The rearrangement joins TRBV7-9 to TRBJ2-7; D remains ambiguous. There are 10 residues in the CDR3. Per germline, CDR1 SEHNR and CDR2 FQNEAQ (reference sequence). Trimming shortened V by 6 bases and J by 6 bases, and 6 bases separated the two germline ends. The CDR3 here is CASSGLEQYF. As DNA, the CDR3 is TGTGCCAGCAGTGGGCTCGAGCAGTACTTC. Using reference TRBV7-9 and TRBJ2-7 for the parts outside the CDR3, the full variable domain is DTGVSQNPRHKITKRGQNVTFRCDPISEHNRLYWYRQTLGQGPEFLTYFQNEAQLEKSRLLSDRFSAERPKGSFSTLEIQRTEQGDSAMYLCASSGLEQYFGPGTRLTVT.

As for this clone: The same CDR3 can be traced to other DNA sequences in this sample. The chain is built from TRBV2 and TRBJ1-1, with D unresolved. Trimming stripped 1 base from V and 1 base from J, with 4 bases between. CDR1 and CDR2 from the germline V gene are SNHLY and FYNNEI. The CDR3 covers 13 residues. The CDR3 DNA sequence: TGTGCCAGCAGTGAAGGGGGGAACACTGAAGCTTTCTTT. It translates to CASSEGGNTEAFF.

There are a few counts of this clone. The chain links TRBV6-1 to TRBJ2-7; 8 nucleotides line up with TRBD1. The J segment lost 5 bases and the V segment lost 2 bases, leaving 2 bases of the junction unmatched. The germline V gene has CDR1 MNHNS and CDR2 SASEGT. The CDR3 covers 13 residues. The chain's CDR3 is CASSEQGADEQYF. The CDR3 DNA sequence: TGTGCCAGCAGTGAACAGGGGGCGGACGAGCAGTACTTC.

The chain recombines TRBV18 with TRBJ1-5; D is possibly TRBD1 (6 bases). The CDR3 loop spans 15 amino acids. V was clipped by 3 bases and J by 9 bases, with 18 bases between them. Germline CDR1 KGHSH, CDR2 LQKENI. This CDR3 reads CASSPGEQGWPPQHF. CDR3 in DNA: TGTGCCAGCTCACCGGGAGAACAGGGTTGGCCGCCCCAGCATTTT. Variable domain in full (rest from reference TRBV18 and TRBJ1-5): NAGVMQNPRHLVRRRGQEARLRCSPMKGHSHVYWYRQLPEEGLKFMVYLQKENIIDESGMPKERFSAEFPKEGPSILRIQQVVRGDSAAYFCASSPGEQGWPPQHFGDGTRLSIL.

In DNA form, the CDR3 reads TGTGCCAGCAGTTCGACGAGTTGGGGGAACACTGAAGCTTTCTTT. Translation gives CASSSTSWGNTEAFF. J is TRBJ1-1 and V is TRBV6-5, with D uncertain. Deletions cut 4 bases from V and 1 base from J, with 13 bases between. Per the germline V gene, CDR1 is MNHEY and CDR2 is SVGAGI. The CDR3 totals 15 residues.

Here the CDR3 reads CASSASYEQYF. The CDR3 DNA is TGTGCCAGCAGCGCCTCCTACGAGCAGTACTTC. V gene TRBV5-6 combines with J gene TRBJ2-7; D unclear. V shed 4 bases and J shed 0 bases, with 2 bases lying between them. The V gene's germline CDR1 is SGHDT and CDR2 YYEEEE. This CDR3 is 11 amino acids long.

The gene calls are TRBV30 and TRBJ2-1; TRBD2 matches 11 bases. V dropped 5 bases and J dropped 4; count of bases not matched to a gene: 7. Per germline, CDR1 GTSNPN and CDR2 SVGIG (reference sequence). The CDR3 is 15 amino acids. CDR3 bases: TGTGCCTGGGCAGGGGGACTAGCGGAATACAATGAGCAGTTCTTC. Translated, it gives CAWAGGLAEYNEQFF.

The CDR3 reads CASSLVEARGEKLFF. The CDR3 DNA is TGTGCCAGCAGTCTCGTTGAAGCCAGGGGGGAAAAACTGTTTTTT. V and J are TRBV7-9 and TRBJ1-4, with 7 bases that match TRBD1. CDR1 is SEHNR, CDR2 FQNEAQ, per germline (reference sequence). With 6 bases clipped from V and 8 bases from J, the junction kept 12 bases outside the gene matches. The CDR3 has 15 residues.

This clone was seen once. This rearrangement joins TRBV5-1 to TRBJ2-5; 13 bases align to TRBD2. The CDR3 has 16 amino acids. CDR1 is SGHRS and CDR2 is YFSETQ in the germline V gene. V trimming: 1 base; J trimming: 5 bases; junction bases outside the gene matches: 5. CDR3 in DNA: TGCGCCAGCAGCTTGAGGACTAGCGGGGGCGACGAGACCCAGTACTTC. Translating it yields CASSLRTSGGDETQYF.

The chain links TRBV5-1 to TRBJ2-3; no reliable D call. Germline CDR1 SGHRS, CDR2 YFSETQ. V was shortened by 2 bases and J by 2 bases, with 6 bases between the two germline ends. The CDR3 runs to 13 residues. The CDR3 loop is CASSFIPTDTQYF. The CDR3 region has the DNA TGCGCCAGCAGCTTTATCCCCACAGATACGCAGTATTTT.

The chain uses TRBV5-1 and TRBJ2-5; 8 positions match TRBD2. The CDR3 spans 14 residues. J gave up 5 bases and V 4 bases, and 7 bases lay outside the gene matches. Germline V gives CDR1 SGHRS, CDR2 YFSETQ. Here the CDR3 DNA reads TGCGCCAGCAGCCCCGGGGGGGCCGAGGAGACCCAGTACTTC. Residues: CASSPGGAEETQYF.

This chain joins TRBV23-1 and TRBJ2-1, with D possibly called TRBD1 or TRBD2 (7 bases each). Being an ORF, TRBV23-1 has a function that is uncertain. The V end was cut by 0 bases, the J end by 8 bases, with 17 bases between. This CDR3 region has 16 residues. CDR3 in amino acids: CASSQSCRAGGDEQFF. The CDR3 region has the DNA TGCGCCAGCAGTCAATCGTGTCGGGCAGGGGGGGATGAGCAGTTCTTC.

The V and J genes are TRBV11-2 and TRBJ2-5; possible D gene TRBD2, 6 bases. This CDR3 is 13 amino acids long. V dropped 11 bases and J dropped 4 bases, with 17 bases sitting between them. Germline V CDR1 and CDR2: SGHAT, FQNNGV. The CDR3 DNA reads as TGTGCCTCGGGTGGGGGGTTTGCAGAGACCCAGTACTTC. Translation gives CASGGGFAETQYF.

The chain recombines TRBV30 with TRBJ1-6; D gene uncertain. Germline V gives CDR1 GTSNPN, CDR2 SVGIG (reference sequence). Between the trimmed V and J ends, which lost 4 bases and 8 bases, there was a span of 18 bases. The length of the CDR3 is 15 residues. The CDR3 region has the DNA TGTGCCTGGACCCCCCTCGAGAGAGACGATTCACCCCTCCACTTT. It codes for CAWTPLERDDSPLHF. Looking up the rest from reference TRBV30 and TRBJ1-6 gives the full variable domain: SQTIHQWPATLVQPVGSPLSLECTVEGTSNPNLYWYRQAAGRGLQLLFYSVGIGQISSEVPQNLSASRPQDRQFILSSKKLLLSDSGFYLCAWTPLERDDSPLHFGNGTRLTVT.

V is TRBV4-1 and J is TRBJ1-2, with D possibly being TRBD1 (6 bases). V was pared by 4 bases and J by 2 bases, with 11 bases between. Germline V CDR1 and CDR2: MGHRA, YSYEKL. The CDR3 extends over 14 amino acids. As DNA, the CDR3 is TGCGCCAGCAGCCCACCAGGACAGAACTATGGCTACACCTTC. Translated, it gives CASSPPGQNYGYTF.

The chain combines TRBV5-6 with TRBJ2-5; 8 nucleotides line up with TRBD2. After removal of 1 base from V and 4 bases from J, the junction contained 6 bases not matched to a gene. Germline assignment: CDR1 SGHDT and CDR2 YYEEEE. The CDR3 sequence is 15 residues long. DNA of the CDR3: TGTGCCAGCAGCTTGAACGGGGGGGCGTCAGAGACCCAGTACTTC. It codes for CASSLNGGASETQYF.

The chain couples TRBV9 to TRBJ1-2; perhaps TRBD1 as D (6 bases). Trimming left V 3 bases short and J 8 bases short, with 14 bases between. The CDR3 extends over 13 amino acids. CDR1 is SGDLS, CDR2 YYNGEE, per germline. The CDR3 nucleotides are TGTGCCAGCAGCGATTTGGGGGCCCTCGGCTACACCTTC. Amino acids: CASSDLGALGYTF. Based on the CDR3 plus reference TRBV9 and TRBJ1-2, the full variable domain is DSGVTQTPKHLITATGQRVTLRCSPRSGDLSVYWYQQSLDQGLQFLIQYYNGEERAKGNILERFSAQQFPDLHSELNLSSLELGDSALYFCASSDLGALGYTFGSGTRLTVV.

The chain is built from TRBV6-5 and TRBJ1-4, with D perhaps TRBD1 (5 bases). The germline V gene has CDR1 MNHEY and CDR2 SVGAGI. The CDR3 runs to 13 residues. V was trimmed by 6 bases and J by 7 bases, leaving 12 bases between them. CDR3 sequence reads: CASRRGQSEKLFF. CDR3 nucleotides: TGTGCCAGCAGGAGGGGTCAAAGTGAAAAACTGTTTTTT.

This CDR3 is CAATGDINSPLHF. CDR3 bases: TGTGCCGCCACGGGGGACATTAATTCACCCCTCCACTTT. The chain has TRBV10-3 and TRBJ1-6; tentatively, D is TRBD1 (6 bases). The CDR3 has 13 residues. The V gene's germline CDR1 is ENHRY and CDR2 SYGVKD. Deletions cut 11 bases from V and 6 bases from J, with 14 bases between.

The chain combines TRBV5-1 with TRBJ2-7; no reliable D call. Germline V gene sequence: CDR1 SGHRS, CDR2 YFSETQ. Trimming removed 0 bases at V and 1 base at J, with 11 bases between. The CDR3 runs 15 residues. The CDR3 nucleotides read TGCGCCAGCAGCTTGGCCGCTGGGGTATCCTACGAGCAGTACTTC. Its translation: CASSLAAGVSYEQYF.

The chain uses TRBV29-1 and TRBJ2-3; possible D gene TRBD1, 6 bases. The CDR3 runs to 13 residues. V lost 3 bases and J 3 bases, leaving 10 bases between the germline ends. Germline V gives CDR1 SQVTM, CDR2 ANQGSEA. The CDR3 nucleotides read TGCAGCGTTGATACAGGGCGGACAGATACGCAGTATTTT. Protein sequence: CSVDTGRTDTQYF.

This clone occurred a few times. The V call is TRBV19, the J call TRBJ1-1; tentatively, D is TRBD1 (6 bases). Germline CDR1 is LNHDA and CDR2 is SQIVND (reference sequence). CDR3 length: 13 residues. V lost 3 bases to trimming and J lost 4 bases, with 9 bases between them. The DNA for the CDR3 is TGTGCCAGTAGTATGAAAGGGGGCACTGAAGCTTTCTTT. Its translation is CASSMKGGTEAFF. Full variable domain (outside the CDR3, taken from reference TRBV19 and TRBJ1-1): DGGITQSPKYLFRKEGQNVTLSCEQNLNHDAMYWYRQDPGQGLRLIYYSQIVNDFQKGDIAEGYSVSREKKESFPLTVTSAQKNPTAFYLCASSMKGGTEAFFGQGTRLTVV.

The chain uses TRBV19 and TRBJ2-7; no clear D. V dropped 3 bases and J dropped 6 bases, with 12 bases sitting between them. The CDR3 sequence is 13 residues long. Germline V CDR1 and CDR2: LNHDA, SQIVND (reference sequence). CDR3 nucleotides: TGTGCCAGTAGTATCCGGGCAGCTGGCGAGCAGTACTTC. This gives the protein CASSIRAAGEQYF. The full variable domain, its missing parts supplied by reference TRBV19 and TRBJ2-7, is DGGITQSPKYLFRKEGQNVTLSCEQNLNHDAMYWYRQDPGQGLRLIYYSQIVNDFQKGDIAEGYSVSREKKESFPLTVTSAQKNPTAFYLCASSIRAAGEQYFGPGTRLTVT.